The clone carrying this TCR beta chain is medium-sized in the sample. Per the germline V gene, CDR1 is MNHNS and CDR2 is SASEGT. V shed 4 bases and J shed 3 bases, with 15 bases lying between them. The CDR3 is 15 amino acids. This sample is part of a study of PD-1 blockade in classical Hodgkin lymphoma. Every single patient, without exception, relapsed after autologous stem cell transplantation, and brentuximab vedotin exposure varied. Libraries were prepared by immunoSEQ multiplex PCR; TCRdb keeps only in-frame clonotypes and omits some of them. In the table there are about 46,000 clones, over 70% of which are singletons.

Sample: peripheral blood mononuclear cells (PBMCs), taken at baseline. The V call is TRBV6-1, the J call TRBJ1-1; D may be TRBD1 (6 bases). The source of this sequence is a human donor with classical Hodgkin lymphoma. CDR3 in amino acids: CASSGRDNLDTEAFF. The CDR3, as DNA: TGTGCCAGCAGTGGACGGGACAATCTGGACACTGAAGCTTTCTTT.